A selection of T cell receptor beta chains follows, all from one sample in a study of cytomegalovirus exposure and HLA in healthy donors. Using immunoSEQ multiplex PCR, the repertoire was profiled, and TCRdb retains in-frame clones only, with some absent. Among about 120,000 clones listed, 9.5% were seen once. Material for sequencing was PBMCs. These receptors were taken from a man between 25 and 39 years old in good health and CMV-seronegative. Both conserved end residues are part of each CDR3. Fields, in order: CDR3 DNA, CDR3 protein, J gene, CDR3 length, clone size, V gene, D gene. D genes are given only for firm matches. The size entry is marked missing in some rows and otherwise reads once, few, many or a size class.

CDR3nt: TGTGCCAGTATTCAGAAGGAAGCTTTCTTT
CDR3aa: CASIQKEAFF
j_gene: TRBJ1-1
len: 10
abundance: -
v_gene: TRBV19
d_gene: -

CDR3nt: TGTGCCAGCAGCTTGGGACAGCTGTACCAAGAGACCCAGTACTTC
CDR3aa: CASSLGQLYQETQYF
j_gene: TRBJ2-5
len: 15
abundance: -
v_gene: TRBV5-8
d_gene: -

CDR3nt: TGTGCCAGCAGTTACAACCGGGACAGGGGTGAAAAACTGTTTTTT
CDR3aa: CASSYNRDRGEKLFF
j_gene: TRBJ1-4
len: 15
abundance: -
v_gene: TRBV6-5
d_gene: TRBD1

CDR3nt: TGTGCCAGCAGCCCACAGGACAGGGCCACAGATACGCAGTATTTT
CDR3aa: CASSPQDRATDTQYF
j_gene: TRBJ2-3
len: 15
abundance: -
v_gene: TRBV5-4
d_gene: TRBD1

CDR3nt: TGCGCCAGCAGTGAGGAGCCAGGAAACTCCTACGAGCAGTACTTC
CDR3aa: CASSEEPGNSYEQYF
j_gene: TRBJ2-7
len: 15
abundance: -
v_gene: TRBV10-1
d_gene: -

CDR3nt: TGCGCCAGCAGACCGGATAGTCTCAGGGCCCCGAACACCGGGGAGCTGTTTTTT
CDR3aa: CASRPDSLRAPNTGELFF
j_gene: TRBJ2-2
len: 18
abundance: -
v_gene: TRBV4-1
d_gene: -

CDR3nt: TGTGCCAGCAGTGAGGGGGCAGGGGGCGGATGGACTGAAGCTTTCTTT
CDR3aa: CASSEGAGGGWTEAFF
j_gene: TRBJ1-1
len: 16
abundance: -
v_gene: TRBV2
d_gene: TRBD1

CDR3nt: TGCGCCAGCAGTGAGGAGACACTGGGGGGGTCCTACGAGCAGTACTTC
CDR3aa: CASSEETLGGSYEQYF
j_gene: TRBJ2-7
len: 16
abundance: -
v_gene: TRBV10-1
d_gene: TRBD2

CDR3nt: TGTGCCAGTAGTATAGACGGGGGGGGCCCAGATACGCAGTATTTT
CDR3aa: CASSIDGGGPDTQYF
j_gene: TRBJ2-3
len: 15
abundance: few
v_gene: TRBV19
d_gene: TRBD2

CDR3nt: TGTGCCAGCAGTTACTCTGGGGACAGGGACTACGAGCAGTACTTC
CDR3aa: CASSYSGDRDYEQYF
j_gene: TRBJ2-7
len: 15
abundance: few
v_gene: TRBV6-5
d_gene: TRBD1

CDR3nt: TGTGCCAGTAGTATAAACACACGAAACCCGGGACAGGGATATTATAGCAATCAGCCCCAGCATTTT
CDR3aa: CASSINTRNPGQGYYSNQPQHF
j_gene: TRBJ1-5
len: 22
abundance: few
v_gene: TRBV19
d_gene: TRBD1

CDR3nt: TGCGCCAGCCGCCTGAGAGTAGGCACAGATACGCAGTATTTT
CDR3aa: CASRLRVGTDTQYF
j_gene: TRBJ2-3
len: 14
abundance: few
v_gene: TRBV4-1
d_gene: -

CDR3nt: TGTGCCAGCTCACCAGCAGATCTCATGAACACTGAAGCTTTCTTT
CDR3aa: CASSPADLMNTEAFF
j_gene: TRBJ1-1
len: 15
abundance: few
v_gene: TRBV18
d_gene: -

CDR3nt: TGCGCCAGCAGGCAACTAGCGGGGGACCGCACAGATACGCAGTATTTT
CDR3aa: CASRQLAGDRTDTQYF
j_gene: TRBJ2-3
len: 16
abundance: few
v_gene: TRBV5-1
d_gene: TRBD2

CDR3nt: TGTGCCAGCAGTTTACAGCCCAGGGTTTACGAGCAGTACTTC
CDR3aa: CASSLQPRVYEQYF
j_gene: TRBJ2-7
len: 14
abundance: -
v_gene: TRBV28
d_gene: -

CDR3nt: TGTGCCAGCAGCTTACCCGTGGGGGCCGGGAACACTGAAGCTTTCTTT
CDR3aa: CASSLPVGAGNTEAFF
j_gene: TRBJ1-1
len: 16
abundance: few
v_gene: TRBV7-6
d_gene: -

CDR3nt: TGTGCCACCAGCAGAGGCCAGGGTATCCACGAGCAGTACTTC
CDR3aa: CATSRGQGIHEQYF
j_gene: TRBJ2-7
len: 14
abundance: -
v_gene: TRBV15
d_gene: -

CDR3nt: TGCGCCAGCAGCCCCACAGTTGACTATGGCTACACCTTC
CDR3aa: CASSPTVDYGYTF
j_gene: TRBJ1-2
len: 13
abundance: few
v_gene: TRBV5-1
d_gene: -

CDR3nt: TGCAGCGTTGAAGGGACAGCCTTTAACTATGGCTACACCTTC
CDR3aa: CSVEGTAFNYGYTF
j_gene: TRBJ1-2
len: 14
abundance: few
v_gene: TRBV29-1
d_gene: -

CDR3nt: TGTGCCAGCAGCCAAGAGATGTGGCTAGCGGCCTCCTACGAGCAGTACTTC
CDR3aa: CASSQEMWLAASYEQYF
j_gene: TRBJ2-7
len: 17
abundance: -
v_gene: TRBV4-2
d_gene: TRBD2

CDR3nt: TGTGCCAGCAGCTCCCGGGACGGGGGGACCTACGAGCAGTACTTC
CDR3aa: CASSSRDGGTYEQYF
j_gene: TRBJ2-7
len: 15
abundance: -
v_gene: TRBV5-4
d_gene: TRBD2

CDR3nt: TGTGCCAGCAGTTACGGACAGGGTTATTACGAGCAGTACTTC
CDR3aa: CASSYGQGYYEQYF
j_gene: TRBJ2-7
len: 14
abundance: few
v_gene: TRBV6-5
d_gene: TRBD1

CDR3nt: TGTGCCAGCAGCAGAGCGAGGCTTTCACCCCTCCACTTT
CDR3aa: CASSRARLSPLHF
j_gene: TRBJ1-6
len: 13
abundance: -
v_gene: TRBV7-2
d_gene: -

CDR3nt: TGTGCCAGCACAGCTAGCGGGAGGCCATACAATGAGCAGTTCTTC
CDR3aa: CASTASGRPYNEQFF
j_gene: TRBJ2-1
len: 15
abundance: few
v_gene: TRBV2
d_gene: TRBD2

CDR3nt: TGTGCCAGTAGATTCAGGGGGCTTAATGAAAAACTGTTTTTT
CDR3aa: CASRFRGLNEKLFF
j_gene: TRBJ1-4
len: 14
abundance: few
v_gene: TRBV19
d_gene: TRBD1

CDR3nt: TGTGCCAGCAGCTCGGGACAGGGGTATCAGCCCCAGCATTTT
CDR3aa: CASSSGQGYQPQHF
j_gene: TRBJ1-5
len: 14
abundance: few
v_gene: TRBV7-9
d_gene: TRBD1

CDR3nt: TGCGCCAGCACCTTCGGCCTGACTCCCGCAGATACGCAGTATTTT
CDR3aa: CASTFGLTPADTQYF
j_gene: TRBJ2-3
len: 15
abundance: -
v_gene: TRBV5-1
d_gene: -

CDR3nt: TGTGCCAGCAGCTCACCGGGACTAGCGGGCACAGATACGCAGTATTTT
CDR3aa: CASSSPGLAGTDTQYF
j_gene: TRBJ2-3
len: 16
abundance: few
v_gene: TRBV7-9
d_gene: TRBD2

CDR3nt: TGTGCCAGCAGTGAAAGGCCTAGCGGTGCAGATACGCAGTATTTT
CDR3aa: CASSERPSGADTQYF
j_gene: TRBJ2-3
len: 15
abundance: -
v_gene: TRBV6-1
d_gene: TRBD2

CDR3nt: TGTGCCAGCAGCTTACGGATAGGGGCTCTCCAAGAGACCCAGTACTTC
CDR3aa: CASSLRIGALQETQYF
j_gene: TRBJ2-5
len: 16
abundance: -
v_gene: TRBV11-3
d_gene: -

CDR3nt: TGTGCCAGCTCTACTTGGGGGGGGAGAAATCAGCCCCAGCATTTT
CDR3aa: CASSTWGGRNQPQHF
j_gene: TRBJ1-5
len: 15
abundance: -
v_gene: TRBV18
d_gene: -

CDR3nt: TGTGCCAGCAGTTACTCAGGCAGGGTGGACACTGAAGCTTTCTTT
CDR3aa: CASSYSGRVDTEAFF
j_gene: TRBJ1-1
len: 15
abundance: few
v_gene: TRBV6-5
d_gene: -

CDR3nt: TGTGCCAGCAGCTTAGCGGCCAGGGCATACGAGCAGTACTTC
CDR3aa: CASSLAARAYEQYF
j_gene: TRBJ2-7
len: 14
abundance: -
v_gene: TRBV7-2
d_gene: -

CDR3nt: TGTGCCAGCAGTATTACGAGTCACTACGAGCAGTACTTC
CDR3aa: CASSITSHYEQYF
j_gene: TRBJ2-7
len: 13
abundance: -
v_gene: TRBV28
d_gene: -

CDR3nt: TGTGCCAGCAGCCCCCAAATGGGGGGGTTACAAGAGACCCAGTACTTC
CDR3aa: CASSPQMGGLQETQYF
j_gene: TRBJ2-5
len: 16
abundance: few
v_gene: TRBV5-4
d_gene: TRBD2

CDR3nt: TGTGCCAGCAGCGCCCCTAGCGCCTACGAGCAGTACTTC
CDR3aa: CASSAPSAYEQYF
j_gene: TRBJ2-7
len: 13
abundance: -
v_gene: TRBV9
d_gene: -

CDR3nt: TGTGCCGTCGGGGTTGGGGCTGAAGCTTTCTTT
CDR3aa: CAVGVGAEAFF
j_gene: TRBJ1-1
len: 11
abundance: -
v_gene: TRBV6-5
d_gene: -

CDR3nt: TGTGCCAGCAGTACCCTACCGACCGGGGAGCTGTTTTTT
CDR3aa: CASSTLPTGELFF
j_gene: TRBJ2-2
len: 13
abundance: few
v_gene: TRBV28
d_gene: -

CDR3nt: TGTGCCAGCAGCTTGTCAAACAGTAACTATGGCTACACCTTC
CDR3aa: CASSLSNSNYGYTF
j_gene: TRBJ1-2
len: 14
abundance: -
v_gene: TRBV7-9
d_gene: -

CDR3nt: TGCGCCAGCAAGGCTAGCGGGTCCTACGAGCAGTACTTC
CDR3aa: CASKASGSYEQYF
j_gene: TRBJ2-7
len: 13
abundance: -
v_gene: TRBV10-1
d_gene: TRBD2

CDR3nt: TGTGCCAGCAGCTCCCTAGGGGGTGGCCCAGATACGCAGTATTTT
CDR3aa: CASSSLGGGPDTQYF
j_gene: TRBJ2-3
len: 15
abundance: -
v_gene: TRBV7-3
d_gene: -

CDR3nt: TGTGCCAGCAGCTTGCAAGAGGCTGAAGCTTTCTTT
CDR3aa: CASSLQEAEAFF
j_gene: TRBJ1-1
len: 12
abundance: -
v_gene: TRBV7-2
d_gene: -